These T cell receptor beta chains were read from a single sample in a study of shared clonotypes between healthy human individuals. Produced via immunoSEQ multiplex PCR; TCRdb's table is partial and in-frame only. Of more than 2 million clones listed, around 93% are singletons. The sequenced sample was naive CD8+ T cells from PBMCs. Receptors were obtained from a man between 18 and 35 years old in good health. Some clones in this sample may be carry-over from other donors' samples. The CDR3 runs from the conserved cysteine through the conserved F or W. Where a row states a size, it is once, few, many or the class of an expanded clone; other rows omit it.

V	J	size	CDR3
TRBV7-2	TRBJ2-7	-	CASSLAPGPYEQYF
TRBV28	TRBJ1-1	-	CASSLGKGGGTEAFF
TRBV7-9	TRBJ1-5	few	CASSLGRGPGGKEPQHF
TRBV27	TRBJ2-7	-	CASSSSVGPLLYEQYF
TRBV14	TRBJ2-7	-	CASSQGLAGAYEQYF
TRBV6-1	TRBJ1-1	-	CASSELGGLMGTEAFF
TRBV7-8	TRBJ2-1	once	CASSLVLHEQFF
TRBV27	TRBJ2-2	-	CASSTRQPHTGELFF
TRBV9	TRBJ2-7	-	CASSAGEGEVGYEQYF
TRBV11-2	TRBJ2-5	-	CASSRAPRYQETQYF
TRBV27	TRBJ2-1	-	CATRMTQVKVDEQFF